This paragraph reports one T cell receptor (beta chain). This clone occurred a few times. Its antigen is not yet known. Per-base quality was not reported, and no clone a single base away is much larger than it. The entry originates in a study of T cell changes during pregnancy in multiple sclerosis (dated by TCRdb to between 2018 and 2021). For the study in its entirety: Changes in the T cell repertoire over the course of pregnancy were examined in this study in women with multiple sclerosis.

The library was obtained by the immunoSEQ multiplex PCR assay. In TCRdb, the immuneACCESS table is reduced to in-frame sequences with V and J assigned. These tables do not hold every clone; where another copy was compared, an unresolved V gene accounts for under half, and the others remain unexplained. This sample lists 73,000 or so clones; about 89% were detected once. The ten most abundant clones make up around 0.89% of the sample. V lost 5 bases and J lost 8 bases; the stretch between them is 12 bases long. The CDR3 goes from the cysteine to the phenylalanine over 12 residues. Only the CDR3 portion is preserved as DNA: 36 bases, with reading frame beginning at the first base. The germline V gene yields SGHVS for CDR1 and FQNEAQ for CDR2.

The sequence is built from TRBV7-8 and TRBJ1-1, with the D segment identity uncertain. The sample in question was peripheral blood, obtained in the second trimester of pregnancy. This receptor was identified in a female donor with multiple sclerosis, enrolled in a pregnancy study. The CDR3 region has the sequence CASSPDTAEAFF. The DNA sequence is TGTGCCAGCAGCCCAGACACAGCCGAAGCTTTCTTT.